The clone carrying this TCR beta chain came up a few times. Libraries were prepared by immunoSEQ multiplex PCR; TCRdb keeps only in-frame clonotypes and omits some of them. Of 90,000 to 100,000 clones listed, 86% are singletons. This sample is part of a study of blood T cell repertoires in COVID-19. This CDR3 comprises 13 residues. Trimming pared 6 bases from V and 11 bases from J, leaving 19 bases between. The germline V gene encodes CDR1 MNHEY and CDR2 SVGAGI. The TCR originated in a man older than 75 with acute or convalescent COVID-19. The sample consisted of peripheral blood. The V gene is TRBV6-5, the J gene TRBJ1-1; a possible D gene is TRBD1 (6 bases). Here the CDR3 reads CASSRDPQGYAFF. Written as DNA, the CDR3 is TGTGCCAGCAGCAGGGACCCACAGGGTTACGCTTTCTTT.